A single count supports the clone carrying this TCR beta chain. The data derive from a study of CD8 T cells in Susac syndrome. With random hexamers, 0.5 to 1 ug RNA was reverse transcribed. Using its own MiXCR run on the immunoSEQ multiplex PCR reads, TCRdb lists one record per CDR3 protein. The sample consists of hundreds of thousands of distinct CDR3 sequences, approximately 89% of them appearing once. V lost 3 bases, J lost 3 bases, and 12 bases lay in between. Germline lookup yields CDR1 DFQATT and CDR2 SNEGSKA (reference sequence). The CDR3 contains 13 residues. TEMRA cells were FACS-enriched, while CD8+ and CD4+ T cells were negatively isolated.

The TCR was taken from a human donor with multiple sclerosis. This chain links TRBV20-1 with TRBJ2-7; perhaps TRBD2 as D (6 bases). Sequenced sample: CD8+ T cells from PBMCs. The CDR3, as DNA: TGCAGTGCTAGGTACGGGGGATACTACGAGCAGTACTTC. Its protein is CSARYGGYYEQYF.